The 12 T cell receptor beta chains in this list originate from one sample, sequenced in a study of Graves' ophthalmopathy and Graves' hyperthyroidism. Amplification of TCR beta CDR3 regions used RNA transcripts. First-round RT-PCR used HTBI primers; second-round multiplex PCR followed. A single record per CDR3 protein comes from TCRdb applying MiXCR to the multiplex PCR reads. This table has around 1,000,000 distinct CDR3 sequences, about 35% appearing once. What was sequenced was peripheral blood or thyroid tissue (not recorded which). The source of these receptors is an adult man with Graves' hyperthyroidism.

The V and J genes are TRBV10-3 and TRBJ1-1; TRBD1 aligns across 8 bases. CDR3 length: 13 residues. After removal of 10 bases from V and 7 bases from J, the junction contained 11 bases not matched to a gene. CDR1 and CDR2 (germline): ENHRY, SYGVKD. CDR3 residues: CASSRAGTGEAFF. The DNA of the CDR3 is TGTGCCAGCAGCCGAGCCGGGACAGGTGAAGCTTTCTTT.

Points on this clonotype: The germline gene is not matched at one end of the junction; a read error may be the cause. The chain recombines TRBV10-3 with TRBJ1-4; a possible D gene is TRBD1 (5 bases). This CDR3 spans 16 amino acids. In germline, CDR1 is ENHRY, CDR2 SYGVKD. CDR3 nucleotide sequence: TGTGCCAGCAGTGTTGGTCTATCACAGGATAATGAAAAACTGTTTTTT. This encodes CASSVGLSQDNEKLFF.

The CDR3 DNA is TGTGCCAGCATCGGGACAGGGTGGACTGAAGCTTTCTTT. This gives the protein CASIGTGWTEAFF. J is TRBJ1-1 and V is TRBV28, with TRBD1 matching over 9 bases. Germline CDR1 MDHEN, CDR2 SYDVKM. The CDR3 runs 13 residues. The V and J ends lost 7 bases and 5 bases, in that order; junction bases with no gene match: 5.

This clonotype was picked up many times. This chain uses TRBV6-5 with TRBJ1-4; TRBD1 aligns across 9 bases. Trimming cost V 5 bases and J 8 bases; bases outside gene matches: 9. Germline-derived CDR1 and CDR2 are MNHEY and SVGAGI. The length of the CDR3 is 15 residues. CDR3 sequence reads: CASSRRDRAVEKLFF. The CDR3 nucleotides read TGTGCCAGCAGTAGACGGGACAGGGCTGTCGAAAAACTGTTTTTT.

The chain joins TRBV12-3 or TRBV12-4 to TRBJ1-2, with D perhaps matching TRBD1 (5 bases). Trimming took off 8 bases at V and 4 bases at J, with 17 bases between the two ends. The CDR3 runs 14 residues. The chain's CDR3 is CASGSTREGYGYTF. Here the CDR3 DNA reads TGTGCCAGCGGCTCCACCAGGGAGGGCTATGGCTACACCTTC.

Concerning this clonotype itself: One end of the junction does not line up with germline, which may come from a read error. The rearrangement joins TRBV10-3 to TRBJ2-6; 9 positions agree with TRBD1. CDR1 ENHRY and CDR2 SYGVKD come from the germline V gene. The CDR3 sequence is 17 residues long. DNA of the CDR3: TGTGCCAGCAGTTACGGGACAGGGCTCTCTGGGGCCAACGTCCTGACTTTC. It translates to CASSYGTGLSGANVLTF.

This clonotype was recorded at least ten times. This sequence joins TRBV9 and TRBJ2-5; 10 bases fit TRBD1. The CDR3 contains 16 residues. Germline V gives CDR1 SGDLS, CDR2 YYNGEE. With V trimmed by 0 bases and J by 5 bases, 7 bases remained unmatched. For the CDR3, the DNA is TGTGCCAGCAGCGTAGTTGGGACAGGGGATTGGGAGACCCAGTACTTC. It encodes CASSVVGTGDWETQYF.

The rearrangement joins TRBV7-3 to TRBJ2-2; D call uncertain. V lost 4 bases and J lost 1, with 10 bases in between. The V gene's germline CDR1 is SGHTA and CDR2 FQGTGA. CDR3 size: 15 residues. The chain's CDR3 is CASSSRTMNTGELFF. Written as DNA, the CDR3 is TGTGCCAGCAGCTCCCGGACCATGAACACCGGGGAGCTGTTTTTT.

CDR3 coding DNA: TGTGCCAGCAGCTGGGGGGCTCCCTACGAGCAGTACTTC. This sequence encodes CASSWGAPYEQYF. The genes are TRBV5-5 and TRBJ2-7; either TRBD1 or TRBD2 may fit D (6 bases each). Germline V CDR1 and CDR2: SGHKS, YYEKEE (reference sequence). Trimming stripped 3 bases from V and 2 bases from J, with 9 bases between. This CDR3 has 13 residues.

This sequence joins TRBV10-3 and TRBJ2-6; the match to TRBD1 covers 9 bases. Germline V gives CDR1 ENHRY, CDR2 SYGVKD. With 7 bases clipped from V and 2 bases from J, the junction kept 6 bases outside the gene matches. This CDR3 has 16 amino acids. CDR3 in amino acids: CAITKDRGPGANVLTF. DNA for the CDR3: TGTGCCATCACTAAGGACAGGGGTCCTGGGGCCAACGTCCTGACTTTC.

Concerning this clonotype: A much larger clone differs from this one at a single base, so this may be a read error. The chain's CDR3 is CASREPDFSSHMNTGAFF. In DNA form, the CDR3 reads TGTGCCAGTAGGGAACCGGACTTTTCCTCCCATATGAACACTGGAGCTTTCTTT. This chain joins TRBV19 and TRBJ1-1; D remains ambiguous. CDR1 and CDR2 from the germline V gene are LNHDA and SQIVND (reference sequence). The CDR3 length is 18 residues.

As concerns this clonotype: The CDR3 does not close with the conserved phenylalanine or tryptophan, likely indicating a read error. It is unclear where the CDR3 begins or ends on the DNA, so no DNA is shown, and the CDR3 is as TCRdb lists it. This chain links TRBV7-9 with TRBJ1-1; TRBD1 was called by the table and not checked on the DNA. Per the germline V gene, CDR1 is SEHNR and CDR2 is FQNEAQ (reference sequence). Ends included, the CDR3 has 12 residues. CDR3: CASSLEQVGTFL.